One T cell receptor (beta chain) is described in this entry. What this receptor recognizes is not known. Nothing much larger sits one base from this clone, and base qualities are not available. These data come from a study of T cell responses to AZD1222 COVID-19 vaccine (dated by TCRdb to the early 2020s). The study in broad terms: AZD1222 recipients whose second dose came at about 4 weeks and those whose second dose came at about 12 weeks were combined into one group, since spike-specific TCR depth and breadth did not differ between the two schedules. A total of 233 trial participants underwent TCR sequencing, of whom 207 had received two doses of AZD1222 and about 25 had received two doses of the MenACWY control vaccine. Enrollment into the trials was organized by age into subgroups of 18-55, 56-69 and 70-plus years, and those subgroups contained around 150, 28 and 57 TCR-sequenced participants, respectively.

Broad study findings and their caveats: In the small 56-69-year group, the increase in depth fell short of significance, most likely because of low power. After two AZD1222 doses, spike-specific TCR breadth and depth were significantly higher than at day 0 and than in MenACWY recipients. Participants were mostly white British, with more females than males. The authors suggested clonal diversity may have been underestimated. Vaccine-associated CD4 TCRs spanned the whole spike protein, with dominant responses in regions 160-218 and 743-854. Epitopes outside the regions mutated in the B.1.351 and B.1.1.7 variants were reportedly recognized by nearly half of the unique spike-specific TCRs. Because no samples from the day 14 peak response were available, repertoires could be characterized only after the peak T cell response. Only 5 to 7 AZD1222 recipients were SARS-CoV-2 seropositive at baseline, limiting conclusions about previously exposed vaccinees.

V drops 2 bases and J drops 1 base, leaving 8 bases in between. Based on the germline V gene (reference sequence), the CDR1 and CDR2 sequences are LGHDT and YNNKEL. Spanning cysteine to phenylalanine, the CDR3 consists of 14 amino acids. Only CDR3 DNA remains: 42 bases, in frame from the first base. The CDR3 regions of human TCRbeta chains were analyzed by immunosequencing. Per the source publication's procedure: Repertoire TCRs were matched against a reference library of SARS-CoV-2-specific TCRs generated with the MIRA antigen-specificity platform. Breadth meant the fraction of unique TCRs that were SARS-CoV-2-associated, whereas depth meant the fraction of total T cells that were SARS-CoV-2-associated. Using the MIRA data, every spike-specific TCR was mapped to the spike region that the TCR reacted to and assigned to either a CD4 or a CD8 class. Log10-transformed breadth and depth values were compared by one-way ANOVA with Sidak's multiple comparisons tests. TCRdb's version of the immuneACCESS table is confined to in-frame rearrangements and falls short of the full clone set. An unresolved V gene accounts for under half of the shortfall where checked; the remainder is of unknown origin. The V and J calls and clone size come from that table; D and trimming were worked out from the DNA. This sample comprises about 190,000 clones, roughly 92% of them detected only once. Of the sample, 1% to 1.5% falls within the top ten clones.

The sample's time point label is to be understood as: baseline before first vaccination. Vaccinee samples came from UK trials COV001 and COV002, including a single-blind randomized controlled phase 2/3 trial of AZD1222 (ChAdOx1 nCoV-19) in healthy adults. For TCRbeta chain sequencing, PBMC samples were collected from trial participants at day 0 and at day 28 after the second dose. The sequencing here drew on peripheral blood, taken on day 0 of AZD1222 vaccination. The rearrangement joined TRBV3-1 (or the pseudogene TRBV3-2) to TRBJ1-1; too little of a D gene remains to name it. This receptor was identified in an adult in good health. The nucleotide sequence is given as TGTGCCAGCAGCCAACCGACCAAGAACACTGAAGCTTTCTTT. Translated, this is CASSQPTKNTEAFF.